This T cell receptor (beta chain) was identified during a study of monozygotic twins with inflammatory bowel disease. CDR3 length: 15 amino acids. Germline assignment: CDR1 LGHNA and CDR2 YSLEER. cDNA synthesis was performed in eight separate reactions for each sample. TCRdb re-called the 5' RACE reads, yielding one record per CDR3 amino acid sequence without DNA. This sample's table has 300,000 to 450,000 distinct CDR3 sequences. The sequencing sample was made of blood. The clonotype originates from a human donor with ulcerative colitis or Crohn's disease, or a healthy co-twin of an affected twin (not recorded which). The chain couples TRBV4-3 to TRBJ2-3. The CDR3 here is CASSRTGSLTDTQYF.